A single sample is the source of the 26 T cell receptor beta chains below, sequenced in a study of blood T cell repertoires in COVID-19 (TCRdb year 2020). Library preparation used the immunoSEQ multiplex PCR assay. Here the immuneACCESS table is served through TCRdb, limited to in-frame sequences with V and J called. Missing clones are a known gap in these copies; in checked studies unresolved V genes cover under half, and the rest lacks a known reason. The sample table holds fewer than 700,000 clones, of which about 89% were seen once. The ten largest clones represent under 8.5% of the sample. Sequenced material: peripheral blood. These receptors all come from a woman aged 45-59 years with COVID-19, enrolled during active disease.

This clone was seen only a few times. As DNA, the CDR3 is TGTGCCAGTACTCCCCCCCGAGTAGCCGGGGAGCTGTTTTTT. Residues: CASTPPRVAGELFF. The chain joins TRBV19 to TRBJ2-2; D gene unclear. Trimming removed 7 bases from V and 6 bases from J, with 15 bases in between. The germline CDR1 and CDR2 sequences are LNHDA and SQIVND (reference sequence). There are 14 residues in the CDR3.

The V gene is TRBV5-1, the J gene TRBJ1-2, with D possibly matching TRBD1 (6 bases). Per the germline V gene, CDR1 is SGHRS and CDR2 is YFSETQ. The CDR3 has 13 amino acids. Trimming removed 0 bases from V and 8 bases from J, with 11 bases in between. Here the CDR3 DNA reads TGCGCCAGCAGCTTGGTCAGGGGAGAAGGCTACACCTTC. Protein sequence: CASSLVRGEGYTF.

This sequence joins TRBV5-1 and TRBJ2-7; no clear D. The CDR3 spans 14 residues. CDR1 and CDR2 (germline): SGHRS, YFSETQ. The V gene lost 0 bases and the J gene lost 0 bases, with 7 bases spanning the gap. The CDR3 sequence: CASSLEAASYEQYF. The DNA of the CDR3 is TGCGCCAGCAGCTTGGAGGCGGCCTCCTACGAGCAGTACTTC.

The J gene is TRBJ2-3, the V gene TRBV5-1; D may be TRBD1 (6 bases). Trimming cost V 4 bases and J 4 bases, with 16 bases left between them. Germline values: CDR1 SGHRS, CDR2 YFSETQ. The CDR3 runs to 15 residues. CDR3 DNA: TGCGCCAGCAGCACAGGACAGCCCGGAGCAGATACGCAGTATTTT. Residues: CASSTGQPGADTQYF.

This clone came up once. Other DNA sequences in the same sample also yield this CDR3. The chain couples TRBV11-3 to TRBJ2-7; D is unresolved. Looked up from germline, CDR1 is SGHNT and CDR2 is YENEEA. Trimming removed 0 bases at V and 3 bases at J, with 6 bases between. This CDR3 comprises 13 residues. DNA of the CDR3: TGTGCCAGCAGCTTAGATAGAGGCTACGAGCAGTACTTC. Translation: CASSLDRGYEQYF.

The CDR3 nucleotides read TGTGCCACCGAAAAGAGTCCTGGCACAGATACGCAGTATTTT. It encodes CATEKSPGTDTQYF. The genes are TRBV27 and TRBJ2-3; D uncertain. CDR1 MNHEY and CDR2 SMNVEV come from the germline V gene (reference sequence). This CDR3 region has 14 residues. With 10 bases removed from V and 1 base from J, the gap between germline ends came to 15 bases.

The V gene is TRBV5-4, the J gene TRBJ2-1; 8 bases align to TRBD2. The CDR3 has 13 residues. The germline CDR1 and CDR2 sequences are SGHNT and YYREEE (reference sequence). V dropped 7 bases and J dropped 7; count of bases not matched to a gene: 7. The CDR3 protein is CASHQTGGNEQFF. The CDR3 DNA sequence: TGTGCCAGCCACCAGACGGGAGGGAATGAGCAGTTCTTC.

V usage is TRBV27 and J usage is TRBJ2-7, with D possibly TRBD1 on 5 matching bases. Trimming pared 0 bases from V and 3 bases from J, leaving 15 bases between. Germline CDR1 and CDR2: MNHEY and SMNVEV (reference sequence). CDR3 length: 16 amino acids. The CDR3, as DNA: TGTGCCAGCAGTTTATCTACCTCACAGACAGTCTACGAGCAGTACTTC. It yields the protein CASSLSTSQTVYEQYF.

The CDR3 region has the DNA TGTGCCAGTAGTATAGTTGGCAGGGCGACTAACTATGGCTACACCTTC. This codes for CASSIVGRATNYGYTF. The rearrangement links TRBV19 to TRBJ1-2; D possibly corresponds to TRBD1 (5 bases). CDR1 and CDR2 (germline): LNHDA, SQIVND (reference sequence). The ends were cut back, 1 base at V and 0 bases at J, with 12 bases in the middle. The CDR3 extends over 16 amino acids. Full variable domain (rest looked up from reference TRBV19 and TRBJ1-2): DGGITQSPKYLFRKEGQNVTLSCEQNLNHDAMYWYRQDPGQGLRLIYYSQIVNDFQKGDIAEGYSVSREKKESFPLTVTSAQKNPTAFYLCASSIVGRATNYGYTFGSGTRLTVV.

The chain links TRBV9 to TRBJ2-1; D gene unclear. Trimming stripped 2 bases from V and 0 bases from J, with 18 bases between. The length of the CDR3 is 18 residues. Germline lookup yields CDR1 SGDLS and CDR2 YYNGEE. CDR3 region: CASSVAPRHPSSYNEQFF. In nucleotides, the CDR3 is TGTGCCAGCAGCGTCGCCCCGAGACACCCGAGCTCCTACAATGAGCAGTTCTTC. Filled out from reference TRBV9 and TRBJ2-1, the complete variable domain reads DSGVTQTPKHLITATGQRVTLRCSPRSGDLSVYWYQQSLDQGLQFLIQYYNGEERAKGNILERFSAQQFPDLHSELNLSSLELGDSALYFCASSVAPRHPSSYNEQFFGPGTRLTVL.

The chain joins TRBV7-9 to TRBJ2-3; 7 bases are a match to TRBD2. Trimming removed 10 bases from V and 0 bases from J; junction bases left unmatched: 10. From germline, CDR1 is SEHNR and CDR2 FQNEAQ (reference sequence). This CDR3 has 15 residues. CDR3 nucleotide sequence: TGTGCCACCTCGATCGGGGGGTCTAGCACAGATACGCAGTATTTT. It codes for CATSIGGSSTDTQYF.

The chain combines TRBV7-6 with TRBJ2-6; the D gene is possibly TRBD1 (6 bases). The CDR3 loop spans 16 amino acids. Trimming removed 4 bases from V and 0 bases from J, with 10 bases in between. Germline values: CDR1 SGHVS, CDR2 FNYEAQ. CDR3 amino acids: CASSSTGFSGANVLTF. For the CDR3, the DNA is TGTGCCAGCAGCTCTACAGGGTTCTCTGGGGCCAACGTCCTGACTTTC.

The rearrangement joins TRBV5-1 to TRBJ1-3; the D is unclear. The ends were cut back, 4 bases at V and 0 bases at J, with 5 bases in the middle. Germline lookup yields CDR1 SGHRS and CDR2 YFSETQ. The CDR3 spans 13 residues. DNA for the CDR3: TGCGCCAGCAGCATAGACTCTGGAAACACCATATATTTT. This encodes CASSIDSGNTIYF. Based on the CDR3 plus reference TRBV5-1 and TRBJ1-3, the full variable domain is KAGVTQTPRYLIKTRGQQVTLSCSPISGHRSVSWYQQTPGQGLQFLFEYFSETQRNKGNFPGRFSGRQFSNSRSEMNVSTLELGDSALYLCASSIDSGNTIYFGEGSWLTVV.

The V and J genes are TRBV10-3 and TRBJ1-1, with 12 positions matching TRBD1. Germline CDR1 and CDR2: ENHRY and SYGVKD. Germline trimming cut 3 bases from V and 3 bases from J; bases unmatched to any gene: 8. This CDR3 has 17 amino acids. The CDR3 region is CAISESGTGGLDTEAFF. CDR3 DNA sequence: TGTGCCATCAGTGAATCGGGGACAGGGGGCTTGGACACTGAAGCTTTCTTT.

This rearrangement joins TRBV28 to TRBJ2-2, with D maybe TRBD1 (6 bases). Germline values: CDR1 MDHEN, CDR2 SYDVKM. The V end was cut by 4 bases, the J end by 7 bases, with 10 bases between. This CDR3 spans 13 amino acids. The CDR3 nucleotides are TGTGCCAGCAGTTGGGGGCTTAGCGGGGAGCTGTTTTTT. It is translated as CASSWGLSGELFF.

The chain is built from TRBV20-1 and TRBJ2-7; D unresolved. Trimming took off 3 bases at V and 2 bases at J, with 5 bases between the two ends. Germline V gene lookup returns CDR1 DFQATT and CDR2 SNEGSKA (reference sequence). The CDR3 sequence is 11 residues long. The CDR3 nucleotides read TGCAGTGCTAGTCAGACCTACGAGCAGTACTTC. Its translation is CSASQTYEQYF.

This chain uses TRBV5-1 with TRBJ2-1, with 8 positions matching TRBD2. The trim removed 4 bases at V and 6 bases at J, leaving 6 bases unmatched. This CDR3 is built from 14 residues. Germline CDR1 SGHRS, CDR2 YFSETQ. CDR3 coding DNA: TGCGCCAGCAGCCCCGGGACTAGTCTCAATGAGCAGTTCTTC. As protein: CASSPGTSLNEQFF. Looking up the rest from reference TRBV5-1 and TRBJ2-1 gives the full variable domain: KAGVTQTPRYLIKTRGQQVTLSCSPISGHRSVSWYQQTPGQGLQFLFEYFSETQRNKGNFPGRFSGRQFSNSRSEMNVSTLELGDSALYLCASSPGTSLNEQFFGPGTRLTVL.

This chain connects TRBV2 to TRBJ2-5, with D tentatively TRBD2 (5 bases). Germline V gene sequence: CDR1 SNHLY, CDR2 FYNNEI. This CDR3 has 15 amino acids. V lost 2 bases, J lost 4 bases, and 14 bases lay in between. CDR3 sequence reads: CASSELDGLPETQYF. DNA of the CDR3: TGTGCCAGCAGTGAACTGGACGGACTCCCAGAGACCCAGTACTTC.

The V call is TRBV15, the J call TRBJ1-2; TRBD1 matches 12 bases. Germline-derived CDR1 and CDR2 are LNHNV and YYDKDF (reference sequence). The CDR3 loop spans 13 amino acids. Germline trimming cut 1 base from V and 13 bases from J; bases unmatched to any gene: 4. The CDR3 here is CATSRGDRGRCTF. In nucleotides, the CDR3 is TGTGCCACCAGCAGAGGGGACAGGGGGCGGTGCACCTTC. The entire variable domain, with the rest obtained from reference TRBV15 and TRBJ1-2, is as follows: DAMVIQNPRYQVTQFGKPVTLSCSQTLNHNVMYWYQQKSSQAPKLLFHYYDKDFNNEADTPDNFQSRRPNTSFCFLDIRSPGLGDTAMYLCATSRGDRGRCTFGSGTRLTVV.

The J gene is TRBJ1-3, the V gene TRBV6-1, with no clear D. Germline V gene data show CDR1 as MNHNS and CDR2 as SASEGT. V gave up 1 base and J gave up 2 bases, with 3 bases separating them. The CDR3 is 13 residues long. CDR3 protein: CASSEDTGNTIYF. Written as DNA, the CDR3 is TGTGCCAGCAGTGAAGACACTGGAAACACCATATATTTT.

The genes are TRBV6-5 and TRBJ1-1, with TRBD1 matching 11 bases. J was trimmed by 6 bases and V by 2 bases; bases with no gene match: 8. This CDR3 spans 16 amino acids. Germline-derived CDR1 and CDR2 are MNHEY and SVGAGI. The CDR3 loop is CASSYELPGQGAEAFF. The CDR3 DNA reads as TGTGCCAGCAGTTACGAACTTCCGGGACAGGGGGCTGAAGCTTTCTTT.

This chain connects TRBV19 to TRBJ2-6; a possible D gene is TRBD1 (6 bases). Germline values: CDR1 LNHDA, CDR2 SQIVND (reference sequence). CDR3 length equals 15 residues. The V and J ends lost 3 bases and 4 bases respectively, with 10 bases between them. The CDR3 spells CASSMGAPGANVLTF. The CDR3 nucleotides are TGTGCCAGTAGTATGGGGGCCCCAGGGGCCAACGTCCTGACTTTC. Filled out from reference TRBV19 and TRBJ2-6, the complete variable domain reads DGGITQSPKYLFRKEGQNVTLSCEQNLNHDAMYWYRQDPGQGLRLIYYSQIVNDFQKGDIAEGYSVSREKKESFPLTVTSAQKNPTAFYLCASSMGAPGANVLTFGAGSRLTVL.

This sequence joins TRBV27 and TRBJ2-7, with 8 bases aligning to TRBD1. The ends lost 4 bases at V and 6 bases at J; junction bases unmatched: 8. Looked up from germline, CDR1 is MNHEY and CDR2 is SMNVEV (reference sequence). The CDR3 length is 14 residues. CDR3 in amino acids: CASSSRGQWGEQYF. The CDR3 region has the DNA TGTGCCAGCAGTTCCAGGGGGCAATGGGGCGAGCAGTACTTC.

The CDR3, as DNA: TGTGCCAGCAGCCGGGGGGGGACAGACGGGGTACGAATCTCCTACAATGAGCAGTTCTTC. Protein sequence: CASSRGGTDGVRISYNEQFF. The rearrangement joins TRBV5-8 to TRBJ2-1, with D perhaps TRBD2 (8 bases). The V and J ends lost 4 bases and 0 bases respectively, with 26 bases between them. Germline CDR1 and CDR2: SGHTS and YDEGEE. The CDR3 consists of 20 residues.

To note about this clone: The same CDR3 can be traced to other DNA sequences in this sample. This chain joins TRBV6-1 and TRBJ1-2; D is unclear. The CDR3 is 13 residues long. Trimming took 2 bases from V and 1 from J, leaving 5 bases between them. Germline CDR1 and CDR2: MNHNS and SASEGT. The CDR3, as DNA: TGTGCCAGCAGTGAATCGGGTAACTATGGCTACACCTTC. It specifies CASSESGNYGYTF.

The gene calls are TRBV12-5 and TRBJ1-1; the D gene is possibly TRBD1 (6 bases). The V and J ends lost 5 bases and 7 bases respectively, with 20 bases between them. The CDR3 sequence is 15 residues long. Per the germline V gene, CDR1 is LGHNT and CDR2 is FRNRAP. The CDR3 sequence: CASGLLGGGGNEAFF. The CDR3 DNA is TGTGCTAGTGGTCTCCTTGGGGGCGGAGGCAATGAAGCTTTCTTT.